This T cell receptor (beta chain) was sequenced in a study of cytomegalovirus exposure and HLA in healthy donors. Findings of the study overall: It was reportedly the case that the classifier diagnosed cytomegalovirus status with high specificity and sensitivity.

Primers included in the PCR were 60 Vbeta and 13 Jbeta primers. TCRdb's table, derived via immunoSEQ multiplex PCR, lists solely in-frame clones and lacks some. Of 85,000 to 100,000 clones in the sample, roughly 80% were seen once. Between the trimmed V and J ends, which lost 0 bases and 6 bases, there was a span of 9 bases. The CDR3 sequence is 13 residues long. Germline V gene lookup returns CDR1 LGHNA and CDR2 YSLEER. Regarding this clone: Its antigen is unknown. The sample carries other DNA sequences with the same CDR3.

The chain couples TRBV4-3 to TRBJ2-7; D perhaps matches TRBD2 (6 bases). The sample consisted of PBMCs. This TCR was recovered from a man aged 50-60 years in good health and CMV-seropositive. DNA for the CDR3: TGCGCCAGCAGCCAAGATCCCGGGGGCGAGCAGTACTTC. This gives the protein CASSQDPGGEQYF.